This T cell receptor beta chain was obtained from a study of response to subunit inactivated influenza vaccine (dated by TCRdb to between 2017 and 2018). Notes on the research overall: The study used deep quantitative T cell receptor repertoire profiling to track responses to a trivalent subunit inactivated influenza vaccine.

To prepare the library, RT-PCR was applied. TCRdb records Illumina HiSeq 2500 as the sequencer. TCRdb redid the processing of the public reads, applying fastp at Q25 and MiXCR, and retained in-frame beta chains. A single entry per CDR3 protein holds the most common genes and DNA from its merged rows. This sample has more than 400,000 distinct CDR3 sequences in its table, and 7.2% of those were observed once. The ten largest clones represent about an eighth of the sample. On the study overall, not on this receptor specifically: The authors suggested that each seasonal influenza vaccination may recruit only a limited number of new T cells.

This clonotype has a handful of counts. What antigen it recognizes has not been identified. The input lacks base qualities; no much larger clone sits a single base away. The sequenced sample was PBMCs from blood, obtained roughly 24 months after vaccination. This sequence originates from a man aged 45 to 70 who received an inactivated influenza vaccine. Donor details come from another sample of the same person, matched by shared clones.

CDR3 reads: CASSLEGGQGKNIQYF. The DNA sequence is as follows: TGTGCCAGCAGCTTGGAGGGCGGGCAGGGGAAAAACATTCAGTACTTC. This chain is built from TRBV5-8 and TRBJ2-4; TRBD1 is perhaps the D gene, given 6 matching bases. Trimming costs V 0 bases and J 4 bases, and their ends lie 14 bases apart. The CDR3 contains 16 residues, cysteine and phenylalanine counted. Only CDR3 DNA is held: 48 bases, read in frame from base 1. CDR1 and CDR2, looked up from the germline V gene, are SGHTS and YDEGEE.